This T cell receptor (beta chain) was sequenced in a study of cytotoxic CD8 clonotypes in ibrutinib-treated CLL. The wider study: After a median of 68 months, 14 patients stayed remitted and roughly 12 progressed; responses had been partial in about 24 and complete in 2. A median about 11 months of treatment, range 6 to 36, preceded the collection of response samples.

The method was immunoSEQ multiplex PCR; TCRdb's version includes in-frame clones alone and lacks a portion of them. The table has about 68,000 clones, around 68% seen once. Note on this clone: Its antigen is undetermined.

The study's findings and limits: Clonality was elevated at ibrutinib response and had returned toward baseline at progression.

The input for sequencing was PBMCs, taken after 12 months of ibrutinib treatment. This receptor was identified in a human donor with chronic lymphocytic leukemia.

The CDR3 protein is CASSLESSGARGGELFF. The CDR3 DNA follows: TGTGCCAGCAGCTTGGAATCTAGCGGGGCCAGGGGCGGGGAGCTGTTTTTT. The V call is TRBV5-4, the J call TRBJ2-2; 9 bases are a match to TRBD2. Looked up from germline, CDR1 is SGHNT and CDR2 is YYREEE (reference sequence). CDR3 length: 17 residues. Germline trimming cut 0 bases from V and 7 bases from J; bases unmatched to any gene: 10.